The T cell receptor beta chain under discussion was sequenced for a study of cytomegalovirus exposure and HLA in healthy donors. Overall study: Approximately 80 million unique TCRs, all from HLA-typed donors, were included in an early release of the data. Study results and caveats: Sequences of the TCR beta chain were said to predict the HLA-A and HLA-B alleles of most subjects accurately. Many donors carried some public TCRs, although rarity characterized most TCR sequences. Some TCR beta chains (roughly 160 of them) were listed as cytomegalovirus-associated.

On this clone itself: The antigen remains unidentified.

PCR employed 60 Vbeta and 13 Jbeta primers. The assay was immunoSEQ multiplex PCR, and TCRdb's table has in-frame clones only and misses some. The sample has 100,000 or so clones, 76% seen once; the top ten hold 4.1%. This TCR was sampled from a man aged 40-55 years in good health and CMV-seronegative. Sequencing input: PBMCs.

In DNA, the CDR3 is TGCGCCAGCAGCCAGGATCAGCTAGCGGGGGGGCAAGATACGCAGTATTTT. This encodes CASSQDQLAGGQDTQYF. The J gene is TRBJ2-3, the V gene TRBV4-1, with 12 bases fitting TRBD2. The germline V gene has CDR1 MGHRA and CDR2 YSYEKL. The junction had 9 bases not matched to a gene; V was cut back by 3 bases and J by 5 bases. This CDR3 region has 17 residues.